This T cell receptor (beta chain) was documented in a study of post-analysis software for immune sequencing data. Across the whole study: Included among the disease courses, which were recorded for the cohort, were relapsing-remitting, secondary progressive and progressive-relapsing multiple sclerosis.

TCR beta cDNA libraries had unique molecular identifiers. One entry per CDR3 protein, called by TCRdb with MiXCR from the PCR reads. The sample yields 740,000 or so distinct CDR3 sequences, about 53% seen once. Regarding this clonotype: Antigen specificity is unknown.

This CDR3 has 12 amino acids. V was pared by 3 bases and J by 4 bases, with 7 bases between. Germline V gives CDR1 SQVTM, CDR2 ANQGSEA. Regarding the study as a whole: In patients, about 5 TRBV segments were more frequent than in controls, with TRBV5-6, TRBV5-1 and TRBV20-1 among them.

The sample was blood. The TCR comes from a girl aged 5 to 17 with multiple sclerosis. The V and J genes are TRBV29-1 and TRBJ2-1; TRBD1 is a possible D gene (5 bases). In nucleotides, the CDR3 is TGCAGCGTTGAGGACAAGTACAATGAGCAGTTCTTC. Residues: CSVEDKYNEQFF.